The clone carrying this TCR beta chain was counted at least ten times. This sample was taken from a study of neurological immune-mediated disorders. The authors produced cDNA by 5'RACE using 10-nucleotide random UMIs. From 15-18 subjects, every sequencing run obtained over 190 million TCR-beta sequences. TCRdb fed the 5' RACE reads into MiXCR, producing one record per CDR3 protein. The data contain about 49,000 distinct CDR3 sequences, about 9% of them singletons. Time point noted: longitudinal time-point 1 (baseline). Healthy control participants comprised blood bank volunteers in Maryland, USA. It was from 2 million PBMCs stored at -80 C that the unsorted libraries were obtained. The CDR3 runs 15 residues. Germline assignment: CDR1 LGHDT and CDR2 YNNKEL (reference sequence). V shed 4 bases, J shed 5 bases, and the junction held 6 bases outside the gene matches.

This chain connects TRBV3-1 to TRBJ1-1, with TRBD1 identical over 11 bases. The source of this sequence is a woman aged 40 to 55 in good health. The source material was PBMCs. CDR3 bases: TGTGCCAGCAGCCTGCCGGGACAGGGGGTGACTGAAGCTTTCTTT. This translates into CASSLPGQGVTEAFF.